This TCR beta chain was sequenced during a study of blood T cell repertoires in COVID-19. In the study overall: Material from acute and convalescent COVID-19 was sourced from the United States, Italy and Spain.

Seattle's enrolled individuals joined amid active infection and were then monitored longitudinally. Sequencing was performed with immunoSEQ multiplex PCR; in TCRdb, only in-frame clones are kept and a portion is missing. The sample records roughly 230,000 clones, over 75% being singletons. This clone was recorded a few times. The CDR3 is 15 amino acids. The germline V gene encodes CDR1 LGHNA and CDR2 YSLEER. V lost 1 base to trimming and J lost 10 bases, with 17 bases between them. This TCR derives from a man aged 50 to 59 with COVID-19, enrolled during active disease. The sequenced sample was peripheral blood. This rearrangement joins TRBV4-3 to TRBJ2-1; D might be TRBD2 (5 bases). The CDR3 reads CASSQAGSSRGEQFF. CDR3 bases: TGCGCCAGCAGCCAAGCTGGCTCGAGCCGAGGGGAGCAGTTCTTC.